This T cell receptor beta chain came from a study of tumor-infiltrating lymphocytes in primary liver carcinoma. Turning to the study itself: The cohort consisted of patients whose primary liver carcinoma was surgically resected. Patients comprised men and women whose ages fell between 30 and 69 years. Samples gave roughly 3.65 to 8 million productive TCRbeta reads, similar across tissue types.

This clonotype was seen just once. The antigen is not known. Unsorted whole blood supplied the blood RNA, and germline DNA was isolated too. The germline V gene has CDR1 ENHRY and CDR2 SYGVKD. The V and J ends lost 3 bases and 0 bases respectively, with 7 bases between them. The CDR3 consists of 14 residues. Reverse transcription of about 0.5 ug total RNA with a constant-region primer produced TCR beta cDNA. Three-round nested multiplex PCR performed with slightly modified ARM-PCR produced the TCR beta libraries. It was with TRBV1-TRBV30 forward primers and a C-beta reverse primer that the first two PCR rounds were run, at about 10 cycles each. TCRdb re-analysed the multiplex PCR reads in MiXCR, keeping a single row per CDR3 protein. Among 250,000 to 350,000 distinct CDR3 sequences, 45% to 70% were seen once, and the ten largest hold more than 15%. General study findings and limits: Relative to blood, tumors carried a significantly larger fraction of the repertoire in their top 250 clones (p = 0.039).

The V and J genes are TRBV10-3 and TRBJ2-3, with D unclear. The receptor was isolated from a woman aged 25 to 39 with primary liver carcinoma and hepatitis B virus infection. Sequenced input: peripheral blood. The CDR3 sequence: CAISDVESTDTQYF. The CDR3 DNA is TGTGCCATCAGTGATGTCGAGAGCACAGATACGCAGTATTTT.